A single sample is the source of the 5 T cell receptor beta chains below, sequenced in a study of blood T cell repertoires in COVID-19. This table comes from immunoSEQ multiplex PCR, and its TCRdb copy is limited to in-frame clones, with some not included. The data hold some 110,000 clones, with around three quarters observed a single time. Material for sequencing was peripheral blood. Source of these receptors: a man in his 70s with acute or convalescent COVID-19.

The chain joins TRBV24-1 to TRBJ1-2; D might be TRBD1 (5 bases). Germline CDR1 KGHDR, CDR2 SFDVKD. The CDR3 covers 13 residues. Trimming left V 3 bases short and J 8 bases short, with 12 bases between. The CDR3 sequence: CATSDHQGRGYTF. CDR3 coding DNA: TGTGCCACCAGTGATCATCAGGGTAGAGGCTACACCTTC.

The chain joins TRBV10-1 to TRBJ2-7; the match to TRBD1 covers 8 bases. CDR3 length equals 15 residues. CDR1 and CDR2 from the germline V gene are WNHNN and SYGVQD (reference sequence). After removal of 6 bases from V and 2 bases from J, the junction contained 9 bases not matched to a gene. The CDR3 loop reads CASRSPDRAAYEQYF. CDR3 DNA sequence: TGCGCCAGCAGATCCCCGGACAGGGCTGCCTACGAGCAGTACTTC.

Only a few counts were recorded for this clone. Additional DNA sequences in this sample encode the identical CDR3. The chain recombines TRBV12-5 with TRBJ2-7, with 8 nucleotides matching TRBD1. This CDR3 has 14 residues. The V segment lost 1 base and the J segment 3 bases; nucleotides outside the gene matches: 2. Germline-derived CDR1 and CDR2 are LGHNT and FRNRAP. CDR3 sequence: CASGLGQGSYEQYF. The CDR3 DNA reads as TGTGCTAGTGGTTTGGGACAGGGGAGCTACGAGCAGTACTTC. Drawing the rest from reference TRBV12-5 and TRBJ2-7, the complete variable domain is DARVTQTPRHKVTEMGQEVTMRCQPILGHNTVFWYRQTMMQGLELLAYFRNRAPLDDSGMPKDRFSAEMPDATLATLKIQPSEPRDSAVYFCASGLGQGSYEQYFGPGTRLTVT.

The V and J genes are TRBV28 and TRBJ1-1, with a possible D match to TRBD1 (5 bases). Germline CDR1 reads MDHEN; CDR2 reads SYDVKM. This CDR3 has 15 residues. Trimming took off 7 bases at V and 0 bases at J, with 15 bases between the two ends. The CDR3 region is CASTDRGRMNTEAFF. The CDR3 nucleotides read TGTGCCAGCACTGACCGGGGGAGAATGAACACTGAAGCTTTCTTT.

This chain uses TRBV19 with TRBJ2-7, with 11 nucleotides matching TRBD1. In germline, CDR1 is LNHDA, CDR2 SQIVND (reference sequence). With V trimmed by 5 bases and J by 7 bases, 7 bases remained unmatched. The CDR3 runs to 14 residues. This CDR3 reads CASSVGQGAREQYF. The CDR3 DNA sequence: TGTGCCAGTAGTGTAGGACAGGGGGCTCGTGAGCAGTACTTC.